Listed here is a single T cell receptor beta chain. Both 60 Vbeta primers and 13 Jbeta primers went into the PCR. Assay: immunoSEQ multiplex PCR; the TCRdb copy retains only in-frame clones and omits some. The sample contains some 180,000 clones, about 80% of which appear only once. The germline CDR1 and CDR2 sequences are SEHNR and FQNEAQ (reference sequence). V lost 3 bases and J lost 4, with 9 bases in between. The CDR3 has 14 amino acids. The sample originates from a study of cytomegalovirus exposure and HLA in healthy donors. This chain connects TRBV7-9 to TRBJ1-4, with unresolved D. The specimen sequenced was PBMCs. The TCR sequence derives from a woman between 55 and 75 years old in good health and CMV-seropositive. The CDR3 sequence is CASSFKQSNEKLFF. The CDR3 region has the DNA TGTGCCAGCAGCTTTAAACAGAGTAATGAAAAACTGTTTTTT.